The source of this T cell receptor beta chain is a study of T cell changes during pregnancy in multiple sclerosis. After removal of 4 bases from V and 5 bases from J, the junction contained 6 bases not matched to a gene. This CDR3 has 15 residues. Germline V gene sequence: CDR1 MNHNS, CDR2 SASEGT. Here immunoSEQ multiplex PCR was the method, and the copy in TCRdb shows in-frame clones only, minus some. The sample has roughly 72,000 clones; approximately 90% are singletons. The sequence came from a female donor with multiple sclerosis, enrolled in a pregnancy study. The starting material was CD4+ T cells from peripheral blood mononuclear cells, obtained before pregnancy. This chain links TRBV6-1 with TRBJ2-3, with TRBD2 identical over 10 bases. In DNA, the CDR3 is TGTGCCAGCAGTGGCCTAGCGGGAGAAGTAGATACGCAGTATTTT. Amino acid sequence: CASSGLAGEVDTQYF.